Reported below is one T cell receptor (beta chain). Germline V gene sequence: CDR1 LGHDT, CDR2 YNNKEL (reference sequence). The CDR3 contains 13 residues. V was trimmed by 4 bases and J by 10 bases, leaving 14 bases between them. This sample was taken from a study of blood T cell repertoires in COVID-19. Original analysis: Amplification from reference gene primers served as the basis for estimated nucleated cell counts. Profiling relied on immunoSEQ multiplex PCR, and the TCRdb table lists in-frame clones only, not all of them. From that table come the V and J calls and clone size; the DNA was used to work out D and trimming. Counted here are about 180,000 clones, 84% occurring once; the ten biggest clones make up more than 5.5%.

The sequence came from a human donor in a cohort sampled during active COVID-19. V is TRBV3-1 (or the pseudogene TRBV3-2) and J is TRBJ2-1, with a weak D call TRBD1 (5 bases). The material sequenced was peripheral blood. The CDR3 spells CASSPETYREQFF. The CDR3 DNA is TGTGCCAGCAGCCCCGAGACATACAGGGAGCAGTTCTTC.